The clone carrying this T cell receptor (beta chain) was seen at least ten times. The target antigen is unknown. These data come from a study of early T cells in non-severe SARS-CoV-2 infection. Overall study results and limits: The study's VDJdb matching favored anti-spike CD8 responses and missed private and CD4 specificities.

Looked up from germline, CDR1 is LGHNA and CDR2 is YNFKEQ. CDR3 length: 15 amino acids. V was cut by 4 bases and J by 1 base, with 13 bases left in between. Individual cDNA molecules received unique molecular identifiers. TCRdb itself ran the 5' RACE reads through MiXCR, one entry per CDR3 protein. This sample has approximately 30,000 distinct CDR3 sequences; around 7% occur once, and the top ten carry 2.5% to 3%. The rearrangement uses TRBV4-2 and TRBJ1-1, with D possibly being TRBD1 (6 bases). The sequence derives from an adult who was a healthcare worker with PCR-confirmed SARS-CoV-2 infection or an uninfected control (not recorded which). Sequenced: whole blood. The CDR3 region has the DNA TGTGCCAGCAGCCGTGAGAGGGGGGGGAACACTGAAGCTTTCTTT. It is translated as CASSRERGGNTEAFF.